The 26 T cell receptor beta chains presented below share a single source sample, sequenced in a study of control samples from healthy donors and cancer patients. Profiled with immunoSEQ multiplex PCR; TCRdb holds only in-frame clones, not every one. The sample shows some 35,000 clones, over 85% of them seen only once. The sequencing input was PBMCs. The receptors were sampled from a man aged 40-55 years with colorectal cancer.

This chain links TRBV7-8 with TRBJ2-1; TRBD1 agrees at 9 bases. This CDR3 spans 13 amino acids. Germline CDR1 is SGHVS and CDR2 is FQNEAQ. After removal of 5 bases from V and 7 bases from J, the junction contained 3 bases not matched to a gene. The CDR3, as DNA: TGTGCCAGCAGCGTTGACAGGGGGAATGAGCAGTTCTTC. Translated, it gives CASSVDRGNEQFF.

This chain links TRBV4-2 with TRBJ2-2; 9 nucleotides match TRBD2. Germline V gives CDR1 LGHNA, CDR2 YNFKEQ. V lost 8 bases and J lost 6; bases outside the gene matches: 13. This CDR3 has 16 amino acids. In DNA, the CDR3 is TGTGCCAGCCAAACGCTGGGGCGGGGGGGAGCCGGGGAGCTGTTTTTT. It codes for CASQTLGRGGAGELFF.

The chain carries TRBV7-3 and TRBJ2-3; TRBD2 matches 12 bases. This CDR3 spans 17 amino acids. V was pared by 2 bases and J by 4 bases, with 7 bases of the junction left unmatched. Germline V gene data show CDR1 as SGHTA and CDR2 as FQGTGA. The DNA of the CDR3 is TGTGCCAGCAGCTTATCTCTAGCGGGGGGGCGGGCAGATACGCAGTATTTT. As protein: CASSLSLAGGRADTQYF.

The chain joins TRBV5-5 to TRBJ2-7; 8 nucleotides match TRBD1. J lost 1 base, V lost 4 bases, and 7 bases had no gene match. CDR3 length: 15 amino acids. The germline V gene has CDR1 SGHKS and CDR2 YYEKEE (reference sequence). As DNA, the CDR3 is TGTGCCAGCAGCCACCGGGACAGGCTTTCCTACGAGCAGTACTTC. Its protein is CASSHRDRLSYEQYF.

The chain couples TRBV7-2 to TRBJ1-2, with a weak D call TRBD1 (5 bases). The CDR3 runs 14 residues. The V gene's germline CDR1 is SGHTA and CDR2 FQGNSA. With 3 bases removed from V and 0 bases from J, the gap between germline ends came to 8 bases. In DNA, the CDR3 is TGTGCCAGCAGCTTCGACAGAGCTAACTATGGCTACACCTTC. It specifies CASSFDRANYGYTF. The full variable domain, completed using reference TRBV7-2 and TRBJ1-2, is GAGVSQSPSNKVTEKGKDVELRCDPISGHTALYWYRQSLGQGLEFLIYFQGNSAPDKSGLPSDRFSAERTGGSVSTLTIQRTQQEDSAVYLCASSFDRANYGYTFGSGTRLTVV.

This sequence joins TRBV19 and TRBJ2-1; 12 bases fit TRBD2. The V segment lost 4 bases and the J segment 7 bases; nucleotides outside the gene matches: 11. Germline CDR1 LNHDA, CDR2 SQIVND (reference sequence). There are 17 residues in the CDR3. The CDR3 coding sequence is TGTGCCAGTAGTACCCCGCTGACTAGCGGGGGAAGGAATGAGCAGTTCTTC. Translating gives CASSTPLTSGGRNEQFF.

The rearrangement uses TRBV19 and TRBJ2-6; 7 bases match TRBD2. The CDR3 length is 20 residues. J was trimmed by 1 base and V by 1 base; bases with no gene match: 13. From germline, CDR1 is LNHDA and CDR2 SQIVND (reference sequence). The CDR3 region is CASSIGRGGARVSGANVLTF. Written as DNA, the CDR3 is TGTGCCAGTAGTATAGGACGGGGAGGGGCGCGAGTTTCTGGGGCCAACGTCCTGACTTTC.

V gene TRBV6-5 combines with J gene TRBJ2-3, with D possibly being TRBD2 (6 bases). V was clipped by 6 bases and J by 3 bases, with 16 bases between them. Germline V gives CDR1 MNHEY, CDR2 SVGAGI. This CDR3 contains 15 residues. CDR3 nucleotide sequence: TGTGCCAGCAGCCCCGGGAGCCCGGGGACAGATACGCAGTATTTT. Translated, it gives CASSPGSPGTDTQYF.

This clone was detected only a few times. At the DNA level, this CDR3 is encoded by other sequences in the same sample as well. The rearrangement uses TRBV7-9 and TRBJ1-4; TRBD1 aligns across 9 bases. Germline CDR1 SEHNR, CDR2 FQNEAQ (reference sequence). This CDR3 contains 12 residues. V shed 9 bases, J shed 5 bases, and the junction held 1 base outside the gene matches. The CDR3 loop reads CASDRGNEKLFF. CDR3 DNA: TGTGCCAGTGACAGGGGGAATGAAAAACTGTTTTTT.

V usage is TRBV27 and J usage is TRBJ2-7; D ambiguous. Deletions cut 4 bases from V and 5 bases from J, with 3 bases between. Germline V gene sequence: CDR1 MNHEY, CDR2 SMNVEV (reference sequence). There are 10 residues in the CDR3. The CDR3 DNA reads TGTGCCAGCAGTTCCAACGAGCAGTACTTC. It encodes CASSSNEQYF.

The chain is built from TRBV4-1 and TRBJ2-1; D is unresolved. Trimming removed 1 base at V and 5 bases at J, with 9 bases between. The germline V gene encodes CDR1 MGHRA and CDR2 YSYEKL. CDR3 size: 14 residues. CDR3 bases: TGCGCCAGCAGCCAAGTACCGTCCCACAATGAGCAGTTCTTC. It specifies CASSQVPSHNEQFF.

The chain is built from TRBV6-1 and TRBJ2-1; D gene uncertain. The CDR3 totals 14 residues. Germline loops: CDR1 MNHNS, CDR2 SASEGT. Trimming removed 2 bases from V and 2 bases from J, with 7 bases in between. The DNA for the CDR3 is TGTGCCAGCAGTGAACATTCTACCTACAATGAGCAGTTCTTC. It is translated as CASSEHSTYNEQFF.

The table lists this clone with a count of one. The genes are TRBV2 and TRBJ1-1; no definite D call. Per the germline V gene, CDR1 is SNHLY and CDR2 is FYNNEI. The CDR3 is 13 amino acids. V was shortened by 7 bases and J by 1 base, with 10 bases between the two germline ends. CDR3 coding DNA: TGTGCCAGCAAAGGGCAGCCGAACACTGAAGCTTTCTTT. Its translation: CASKGQPNTEAFF.

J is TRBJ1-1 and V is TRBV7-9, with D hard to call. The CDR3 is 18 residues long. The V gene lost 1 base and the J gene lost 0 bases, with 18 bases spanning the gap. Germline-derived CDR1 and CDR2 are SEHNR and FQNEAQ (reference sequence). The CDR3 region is CASSLGRQPTLMNTEAFF. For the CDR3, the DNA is TGTGCCAGCAGCTTAGGTCGGCAGCCAACCCTCATGAACACTGAAGCTTTCTTT.

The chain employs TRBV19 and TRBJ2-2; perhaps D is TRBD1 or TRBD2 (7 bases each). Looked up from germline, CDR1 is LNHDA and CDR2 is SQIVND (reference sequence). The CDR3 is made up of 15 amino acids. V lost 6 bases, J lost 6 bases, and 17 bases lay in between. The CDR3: CASRTQTGRAGELFF. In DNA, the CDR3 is TGTGCCAGTAGAACCCAGACAGGGAGGGCCGGGGAGCTGTTTTTT.

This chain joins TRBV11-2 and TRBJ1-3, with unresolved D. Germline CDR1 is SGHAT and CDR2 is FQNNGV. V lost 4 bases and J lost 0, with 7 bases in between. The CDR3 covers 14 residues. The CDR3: CASSYAVSGNTIYF. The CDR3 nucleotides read TGTGCCAGCAGCTATGCAGTCTCTGGAAACACCATATATTTT.

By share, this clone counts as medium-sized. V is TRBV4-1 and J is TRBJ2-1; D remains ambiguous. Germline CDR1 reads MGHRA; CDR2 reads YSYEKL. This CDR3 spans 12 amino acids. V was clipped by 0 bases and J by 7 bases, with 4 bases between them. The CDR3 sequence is CASSQESNEQFF. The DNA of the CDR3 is TGCGCCAGCAGCCAAGAAAGTAATGAGCAGTTCTTC.

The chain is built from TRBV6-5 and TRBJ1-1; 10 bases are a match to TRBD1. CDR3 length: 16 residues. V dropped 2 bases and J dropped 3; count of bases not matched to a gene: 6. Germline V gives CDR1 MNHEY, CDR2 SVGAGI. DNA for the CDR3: TGTGCCAGCAGTTACGGACAGGGGGGGTGGTACACTGAAGCTTTCTTT. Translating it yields CASSYGQGGWYTEAFF.

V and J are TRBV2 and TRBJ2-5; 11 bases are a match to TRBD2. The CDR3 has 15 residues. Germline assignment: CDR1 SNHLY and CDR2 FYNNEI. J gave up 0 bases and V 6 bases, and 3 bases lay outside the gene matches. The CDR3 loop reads CASRPGLADQETQYF. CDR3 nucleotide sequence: TGTGCCAGCAGACCGGGACTAGCGGACCAAGAGACCCAGTACTTC. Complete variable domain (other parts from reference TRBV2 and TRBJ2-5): EPEVTQTPSHQVTQMGQEVILRCVPISNHLYFYWYRQILGQKVEFLVSFYNNEISEKSEIFDDQFSVERPDGSNFTLKIRSTKLEDSAMYFCASRPGLADQETQYFGPGTRLLVL.

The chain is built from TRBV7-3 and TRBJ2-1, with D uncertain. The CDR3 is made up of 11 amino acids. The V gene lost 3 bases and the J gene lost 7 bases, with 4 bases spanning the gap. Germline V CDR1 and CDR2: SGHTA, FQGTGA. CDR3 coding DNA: TGTGCCAGCAGCTTCTTAAATGAGCAGTTCTTC. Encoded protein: CASSFLNEQFF.

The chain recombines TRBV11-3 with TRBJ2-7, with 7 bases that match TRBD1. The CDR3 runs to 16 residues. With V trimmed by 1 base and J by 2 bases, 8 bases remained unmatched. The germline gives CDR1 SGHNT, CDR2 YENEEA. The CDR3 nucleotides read TGTGCCAGCAGCTTAGCTACAGGGGTTTTGACCTACGAGCAGTACTTC. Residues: CASSLATGVLTYEQYF.

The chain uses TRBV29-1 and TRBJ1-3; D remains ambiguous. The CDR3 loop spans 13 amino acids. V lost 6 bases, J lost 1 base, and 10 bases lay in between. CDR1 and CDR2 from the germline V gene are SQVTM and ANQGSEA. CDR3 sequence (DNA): TGCAGCGTGAGTGGTGGTTCTGGAAACACCATATATTTT. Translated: CSVSGGSGNTIYF. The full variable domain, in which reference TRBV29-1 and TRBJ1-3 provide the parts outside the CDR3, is SAVISQKPSRDICQRGTSLTIQCQVDSQVTMMFWYRQQPGQSLTLIATANQGSEATYESGFVIDKFPISRPNLTFSTLTVSNMSPEDSSIYLCSVSGGSGNTIYFGEGSWLTVV.

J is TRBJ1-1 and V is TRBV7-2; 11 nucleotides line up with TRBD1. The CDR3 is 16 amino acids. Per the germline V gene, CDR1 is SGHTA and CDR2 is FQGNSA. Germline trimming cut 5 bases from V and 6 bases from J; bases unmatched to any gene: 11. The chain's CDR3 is CASSPRTGGELAEAFF. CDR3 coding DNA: TGTGCCAGCAGCCCCCGGACAGGGGGCGAATTGGCTGAAGCTTTCTTT.

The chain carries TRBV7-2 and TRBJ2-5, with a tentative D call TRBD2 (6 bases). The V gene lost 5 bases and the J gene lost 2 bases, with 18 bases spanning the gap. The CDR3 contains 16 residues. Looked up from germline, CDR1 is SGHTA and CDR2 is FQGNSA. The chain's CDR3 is CASSLHPGVGQETQYF. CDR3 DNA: TGTGCCAGCAGCCTCCACCCGGGGGTTGGACAAGAGACCCAGTACTTC.

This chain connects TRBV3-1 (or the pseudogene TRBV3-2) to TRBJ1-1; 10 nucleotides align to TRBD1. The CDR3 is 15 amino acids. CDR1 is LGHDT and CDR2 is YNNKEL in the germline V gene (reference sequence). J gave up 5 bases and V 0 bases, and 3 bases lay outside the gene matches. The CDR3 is CASSQDWTGGTEAFF. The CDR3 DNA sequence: TGTGCCAGCAGCCAAGATTGGACAGGGGGTACTGAAGCTTTCTTT.

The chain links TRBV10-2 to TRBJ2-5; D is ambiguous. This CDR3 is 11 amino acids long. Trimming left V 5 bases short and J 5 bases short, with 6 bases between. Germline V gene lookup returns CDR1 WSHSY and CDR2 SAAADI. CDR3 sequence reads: CASSFWETQYF. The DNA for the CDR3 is TGCGCCAGCAGTTTCTGGGAGACCCAGTACTTC.